The 29 T cell receptor beta chains below all came from one sample that was sequenced in a study of blood T cell repertoires in COVID-19. The protocol was immunoSEQ multiplex PCR, while the TCRdb copy is restricted to in-frame clones and leaves out a portion. Among about 430,000 clones listed, around nine tenths were seen once. The specimen was PBMCs or T cells enriched from blood (not recorded which). The receptors were sampled from a woman aged 18-29 years who had been exposed to COVID-19.

The CDR3 sequence is CASSSTGGSYGYTF. CDR3 coding DNA: TGTGCCAGCAGCTCGACAGGGGGCAGCTATGGCTACACCTTC. This chain joins TRBV7-2 and TRBJ1-2, with 10 bases matching TRBD1. The CDR3 covers 14 residues. V lost 4 bases, J lost 4 bases, and 3 bases stayed unmatched. Germline V gene sequence: CDR1 SGHTA, CDR2 FQGNSA.

The chain couples TRBV28 to TRBJ2-6; 9 bases map to TRBD1. Germline-derived CDR1 and CDR2 are MDHEN and SYDVKM. V trimming: 5 bases; J trimming: 0 bases; junction bases outside the gene matches: 14. This CDR3 is 20 amino acids long. CDR3 DNA: TGTGCCAGCAGTGACCTGGACAGGGGACCGAGTGGCTCTGGGGCCAACGTCCTGACTTTC. Translation: CASSDLDRGPSGSGANVLTF.

The chain links TRBV19 to TRBJ2-4; TRBD2 is a possible D gene (7 bases). Trimming removed 6 bases at V and 0 bases at J, with 15 bases between. CDR3 length equals 16 residues. Germline loops: CDR1 LNHDA, CDR2 SQIVND (reference sequence). DNA of the CDR3: TGTGCCAGTAGCACCGTGAGGGGGGGAGCCAAAAACATTCAGTACTTC. It translates to CASSTVRGGAKNIQYF.

V usage is TRBV6-6 and J usage is TRBJ2-7, with 10 bases that match TRBD1. This CDR3 comprises 13 residues. Unmatched junction bases numbered 5, after V lost 7 bases and J lost 5 bases. Germline CDR1 MNHNY, CDR2 SVGAGI (reference sequence). The CDR3 loop reads CASTETGGHEQYF. DNA for the CDR3: TGTGCCAGCACCGAGACAGGGGGCCACGAGCAGTACTTC.

This chain links TRBV6-6 with TRBJ2-7; TRBD1 agrees at 8 bases. CDR3 length: 14 residues. Germline lookup yields CDR1 MNHNY and CDR2 SVGAGI (reference sequence). Trimming removed 7 bases from V and 2 bases from J; junction bases left unmatched: 7. CDR3 residues: CASTFRDRTYEQYF. DNA of the CDR3: TGTGCCAGCACTTTTCGGGACAGGACCTACGAGCAGTACTTC.

The chain is built from TRBV30 and TRBJ2-7, with unresolved D. V shed 1 base and J shed 6 bases, with 7 bases lying between them. This CDR3 contains 11 residues. Germline-derived CDR1 and CDR2 are GTSNPN and SVGIG (reference sequence). CDR3: CAWSADLEQYF. The CDR3, as DNA: TGTGCCTGGAGTGCAGATCTCGAGCAGTACTTC.

The V gene is TRBV9, the J gene TRBJ1-2; tentative D call: TRBD1 (6 bases). The germline CDR1 and CDR2 sequences are SGDLS and YYNGEE. This CDR3 is built from 15 residues. With 0 bases removed from V and 6 bases from J, the gap between germline ends came to 15 bases. DNA of the CDR3: TGTGCCAGCAGCGTAGAGGGCAGGGGTTACAATGGCTACACCTTC. This codes for CASSVEGRGYNGYTF.

V is TRBV3-1 (or the pseudogene TRBV3-2) and J is TRBJ1-2, with D possibly matching TRBD1 (6 bases). With 4 bases removed from V and 7 bases from J, the gap between germline ends came to 13 bases. CDR3 size: 13 residues. Germline CDR1 and CDR2: LGHDT and YNNKEL (reference sequence). Written as DNA, the CDR3 is TGTGCCAGCAGCCCCATGACAGGTTTTGGCTACACCTTC. Translated: CASSPMTGFGYTF.

As DNA, the CDR3 is TGCGCCAGCAGCTTGTCCGGGGATATGGCTGGAAACACCATATATTTT. As protein: CASSLSGDMAGNTIYF. The chain uses TRBV5-1 and TRBJ1-3; D call uncertain. Germline CDR1 reads SGHRS; CDR2 reads YFSETQ. Trimming took 1 base from V and 2 from J, leaving 13 bases between them. The CDR3 extends over 16 amino acids.

The CDR3 region is CASSWTSGSSYNEQFF. DNA for the CDR3: TGTGCCAGCAGCTGGACTAGCGGGAGCTCCTACAATGAGCAGTTCTTC. The chain is built from TRBV11-2 and TRBJ2-1; 13 bases align to TRBD2. In germline, CDR1 is SGHAT, CDR2 FQNNGV. This CDR3 region has 16 residues. V shed 4 bases and J 0 bases; nucleotides not matched to a gene: 0.

The genes are TRBV19 and TRBJ1-1; TRBD1 matches at 12 bases. With V trimmed by 6 bases and J by 4 bases, 0 bases remained unmatched. The CDR3 totals 13 residues. The germline gives CDR1 LNHDA, CDR2 SQIVND (reference sequence). CDR3 residues: CASRGQGATEAFF. In DNA form, the CDR3 reads TGTGCCAGTAGGGGACAGGGGGCCACTGAAGCTTTCTTT.

The V call is TRBV27, the J call TRBJ1-1; 9 bases are shared with TRBD1. Trimming at V came to 7 bases and at J to 0 bases, leaving 9 bases not matched to a gene. Germline CDR1 is MNHEY and CDR2 is SMNVEV (reference sequence). The CDR3 extends over 16 amino acids. The CDR3 nucleotides are TGTGCCAGCAACACAGGGACAGGGAGAATGAACACTGAAGCTTTCTTT. Its translation is CASNTGTGRMNTEAFF.

V and J are TRBV2 and TRBJ2-2, with 7 positions matching TRBD2. The CDR3 totals 16 residues. V shed 11 bases, J shed 3 bases, and the junction held 15 bases outside the gene matches. Germline V gives CDR1 SNHLY, CDR2 FYNNEI. The CDR3 loop reads CAGRGIAGADTGELFF. The CDR3 DNA is TGTGCCGGCCGGGGGATCGCGGGAGCAGACACCGGGGAGCTGTTTTTT.

This clone rates as medium-sized. The rearrangement links TRBV15 to TRBJ2-2; 12 nucleotides match TRBD2. Germline loops: CDR1 LNHNV, CDR2 YYDKDF (reference sequence). After removal of 0 bases from V and 1 base from J, the junction contained 12 bases not matched to a gene. The CDR3 covers 21 residues. The CDR3 sequence: CATSRERVTSGGQENTGELFF. In nucleotides, the CDR3 is TGTGCCACCAGCAGAGAAAGGGTGACTAGCGGGGGACAGGAGAACACCGGGGAGCTGTTTTTT.

The chain joins TRBV30 to TRBJ1-2; 12 bases fit TRBD1. There are 14 residues in the CDR3. J gave up 8 bases and V 1 base, and 5 bases lay outside the gene matches. Germline V gives CDR1 GTSNPN, CDR2 SVGIG (reference sequence). Here the CDR3 DNA reads TGTGCCTGGAGTGGGGGACAGGGGGCCCGGGGCTACACCTTC. It encodes CAWSGGQGARGYTF.

The chain carries TRBV7-9 and TRBJ2-7; TRBD1 agrees at 7 bases. The J segment lost 1 base and the V segment lost 4 bases, leaving 7 bases of the junction unmatched. The germline gives CDR1 SEHNR, CDR2 FQNEAQ (reference sequence). The CDR3 loop spans 15 amino acids. The CDR3 loop is CASSSTGAPSYEQYF. The CDR3 nucleotides are TGTGCCAGCAGCTCAACAGGGGCCCCTTCCTACGAGCAGTACTTC.

The V and J genes are TRBV28 and TRBJ1-4; D possibly corresponds to TRBD1 (6 bases). The germline CDR1 and CDR2 sequences are MDHEN and SYDVKM. Between the trimmed V and J ends, which lost 10 bases and 10 bases, there was a span of 22 bases. The CDR3 length is 14 residues. The CDR3 DNA reads TGTGCCACCAACCCAAGCCTGCAGGGGCGAAAACTGTTTTTT. This sequence encodes CATNPSLQGRKLFF. Filled out from reference TRBV28 and TRBJ1-4, the complete variable domain reads DVKVTQSSRYLVKRTGEKVFLECVQDMDHENMFWYRQDPGLGLRLIYFSYDVKMKEKGDIPEGYSVSREKKERFSLILESASTNQTSMYLCATNPSLQGRKLFFGSGTQLSVL.

The J gene is TRBJ2-6, the V gene TRBV4-1, with TRBD1 matching 9 bases. The germline V gene has CDR1 MGHRA and CDR2 YSYEKL. CDR3 size: 19 residues. The V gene end was trimmed by 2 bases and the J gene end by 4 bases; junction bases not matched to a gene: 12. CDR3 coding DNA: TGCGCCAGCAGCCAACAGAACTGGGACAGGGAGGCCGGGGCCAACGTCCTGACTTTC. As protein: CASSQQNWDREAGANVLTF.

The chain couples TRBV12-3 or TRBV12-4 to TRBJ2-1; unclear D gene. Trimming stripped 2 bases from V and 6 bases from J, with 2 bases between. The CDR3 consists of 11 residues. This chain's CDR3 is CASSLLNEQFF. The DNA of the CDR3 is TGTGCCAGCAGTTTACTCAATGAGCAGTTCTTC.

Concerning this clone: Other nucleotide sequences from this sample produce the same CDR3. The genes are TRBV28 and TRBJ2-3, with unresolved D. The V end was cut by 3 bases, the J end by 6 bases, with 7 bases between. The germline V gene encodes CDR1 MDHEN and CDR2 SYDVKM. This CDR3 comprises 12 residues. The CDR3 DNA is TGTGCCAGCAGTTTGGTCGGGGATACGCAGTATTTT. The encoded protein is CASSLVGDTQYF.

This sequence joins TRBV28 and TRBJ2-1, with TRBD2 matching over 9 bases. Germline assignment: CDR1 MDHEN and CDR2 SYDVKM. The CDR3 consists of 16 residues. After removal of 6 bases from V and 7 bases from J, the junction contained 13 bases not matched to a gene. This CDR3 is CASSSPVAGGQNEQFF. The CDR3 DNA reads as TGTGCCAGCAGCTCCCCCGTGGCGGGGGGGCAAAATGAGCAGTTCTTC.

The V call is TRBV7-2, the J call TRBJ1-2; D not resolved. The germline V and J ends were trimmed by 4 bases and 7 bases, with 13 bases remaining between them. The CDR3 has 13 residues. The germline CDR1 and CDR2 sequences are SGHTA and FQGNSA. The CDR3 is CASSSLEPAGYTF. The CDR3 DNA reads TGTGCCAGCAGCTCCCTAGAACCAGCTGGCTACACCTTC.

This clone was counted only a few times. This chain links TRBV11-2 with TRBJ2-1, with D unresolved. The CDR3 has 14 amino acids. Trimming removed 0 bases from V and 8 bases from J, with 11 bases in between. The germline V gene has CDR1 SGHAT and CDR2 FQNNGV. This CDR3 reads CASSLDQPLDEQFF. For the CDR3, the DNA is TGTGCCAGCAGCTTAGATCAACCCCTAGATGAGCAGTTCTTC.

The chain is built from TRBV12-3 or TRBV12-4 and TRBJ1-1, with D maybe TRBD1 (6 bases). CDR3 length: 12 amino acids. V lost 7 bases and J lost 10, with 16 bases in between. The CDR3 reads CASNSQGLVAFF. The CDR3 DNA follows: TGTGCCAGCAACTCCCAGGGGCTAGTAGCTTTCTTT.

The chain links TRBV7-2 to TRBJ2-1; 10 bases are a match to TRBD2. V dropped 3 bases and J dropped 7; count of bases not matched to a gene: 6. Per germline, CDR1 SGHTA and CDR2 FQGNSA. The CDR3 has 15 residues. This CDR3 is CASSFSGRFGNEQFF. CDR3 coding DNA: TGTGCCAGCAGCTTTAGCGGGAGGTTTGGTAATGAGCAGTTCTTC.

The CDR3 region has the DNA TGTGCCAGCAGCTTAGTGACAGGGGGTGAGGGATATGGCTACACCTTC. It translates to CASSLVTGGEGYGYTF. The chain uses TRBV11-2 and TRBJ1-2; 9 bases line up with TRBD1. The J segment lost 5 bases and the V segment lost 1 base, leaving 8 bases of the junction unmatched. Germline loops: CDR1 SGHAT, CDR2 FQNNGV. The CDR3 runs to 16 residues.

V usage is TRBV7-2 and J usage is TRBJ2-7; 10 bases are shared with TRBD2. The CDR3 spans 15 residues. Germline lookup yields CDR1 SGHTA and CDR2 FQGNSA. V trimming: 5 bases; J trimming: 6 bases; junction bases outside the gene matches: 10. CDR3 in amino acids: CASSNQGLASPEQYF. DNA of the CDR3: TGTGCCAGCAGCAATCAGGGACTAGCGTCCCCCGAGCAGTACTTC.

This clone was seen once. The chain uses TRBV6-2 or TRBV6-3 and TRBJ2-7, with a weak D call TRBD1 (6 bases). V gave up 6 bases and J gave up 3 bases, with 12 bases separating them. Germline V gene data show CDR1 as MNHEY and CDR2 as SVGEGT. This CDR3 is built from 13 residues. The CDR3 spells CASSPSGHYEQYF. DNA for the CDR3: TGTGCCAGCAGCCCCTCGGGACACTACGAGCAGTACTTC.

The chain is built from TRBV29-1 and TRBJ2-4, with D perhaps TRBD2 (6 bases). V gave up 4 bases and J gave up 0 bases, with 19 bases separating them. The CDR3 runs to 17 residues. CDR1 and CDR2 from the germline V gene are SQVTM and ANQGSEA. The CDR3 bases are TGCAGCGTTGTCCTGAGGGCGGGGACTCTAGCCAAAAACATTCAGTACTTC. Its protein product is CSVVLRAGTLAKNIQYF.